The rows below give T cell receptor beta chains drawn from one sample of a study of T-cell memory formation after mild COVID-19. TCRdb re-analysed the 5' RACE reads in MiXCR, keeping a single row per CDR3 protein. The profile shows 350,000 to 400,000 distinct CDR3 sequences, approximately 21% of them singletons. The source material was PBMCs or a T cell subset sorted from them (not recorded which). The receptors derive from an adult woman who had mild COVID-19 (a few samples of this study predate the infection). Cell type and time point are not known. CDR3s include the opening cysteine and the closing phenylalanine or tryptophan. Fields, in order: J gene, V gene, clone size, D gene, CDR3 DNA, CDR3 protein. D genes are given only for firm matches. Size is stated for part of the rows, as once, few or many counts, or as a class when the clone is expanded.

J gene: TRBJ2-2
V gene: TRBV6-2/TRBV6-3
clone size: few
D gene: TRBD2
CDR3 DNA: TGTGCCAGCAGCACCGGGACTAGCGGGACGGCCCCCGGGGAGCTGTTTTTT
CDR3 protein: CASSTGTSGTAPGELFF

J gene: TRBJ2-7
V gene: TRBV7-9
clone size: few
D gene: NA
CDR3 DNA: TGTGCCAGCAGCTTAGTGGGGTCCCCAGTCGGGCAGTACTTC
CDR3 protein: CASSLVGSPVGQYF

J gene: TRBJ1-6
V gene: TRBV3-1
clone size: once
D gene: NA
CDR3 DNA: TGTGCCAGCAGCCATGCGGGCTATAATTCACCCCTCCACTTT
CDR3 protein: CASSHAGYNSPLHF

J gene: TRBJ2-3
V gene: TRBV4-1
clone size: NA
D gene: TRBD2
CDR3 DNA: TGCGCCAGCAGCCAGGAGACTAGCGGGGGGGCAGATACGCAGTATTTT
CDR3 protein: CASSQETSGGADTQYF

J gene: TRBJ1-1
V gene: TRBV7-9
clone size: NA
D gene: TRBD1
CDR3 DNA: TGTGCCAGCAGCTCACAGGGGAAGGGAGCTGAAGCTTTCTTT
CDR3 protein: CASSSQGKGAEAFF

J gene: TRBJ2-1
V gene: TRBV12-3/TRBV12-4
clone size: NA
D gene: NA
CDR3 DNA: TGTGCCAGCGACGCTGGGGGGCCTGAGCAGTTCTTC
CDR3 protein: CASDAGGPEQFF

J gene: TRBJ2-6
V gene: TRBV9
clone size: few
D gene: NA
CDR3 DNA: TGTGCCAGCAGCGACCAGGGCTTTGGGGCCAACGTCCTGACTTTC
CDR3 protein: CASSDQGFGANVLTF

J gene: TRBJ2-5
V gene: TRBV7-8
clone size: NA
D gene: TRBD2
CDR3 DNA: TGTGCCAGCAGCTACCGGCTAGCGGGAGGGTGGGAGACCCAGTACTTC
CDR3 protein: CASSYRLAGGWETQYF

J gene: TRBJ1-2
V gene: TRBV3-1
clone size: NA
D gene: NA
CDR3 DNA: TGTGCCAGCAGCCAACAGGGTTTTGGCTACACCTTC
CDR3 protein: CASSQQGFGYTF

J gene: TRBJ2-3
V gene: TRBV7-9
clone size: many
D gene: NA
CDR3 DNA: TGTGCCAGCAGCTTAACAGCCACAGATACGCAGTATTTT
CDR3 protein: CASSLTATDTQYF

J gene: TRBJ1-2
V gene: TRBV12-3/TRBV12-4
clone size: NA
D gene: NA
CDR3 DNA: TGTGCCAGCAGTCTCCCTCCAGGGCAGGGTGGCTACACCTTC
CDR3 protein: CASSLPPGQGGYTF

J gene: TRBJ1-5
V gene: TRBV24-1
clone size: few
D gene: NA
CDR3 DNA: TGTGCCACCAGTGATCGCGGAGGCAATCAGCCCCAGCATTTT
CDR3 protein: CATSDRGGNQPQHF

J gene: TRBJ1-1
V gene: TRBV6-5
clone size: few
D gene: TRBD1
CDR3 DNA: TGTGCCAGCAGTTTCGCCGGGACAGGGCGCGCTGAAGCTTTCTTT
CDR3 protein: CASSFAGTGRAEAFF

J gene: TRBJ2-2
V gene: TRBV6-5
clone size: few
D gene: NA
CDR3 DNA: TGTGCCAGCAGTTATGACGGAGGGGGCCGGGAGCTGTTTTTT
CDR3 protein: CASSYDGGGRELFF

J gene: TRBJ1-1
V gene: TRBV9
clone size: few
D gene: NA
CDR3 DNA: TGTGCCAGCAGCGTCTCCGGGAACACTGAAGCTTTCTTT
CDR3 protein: CASSVSGNTEAFF

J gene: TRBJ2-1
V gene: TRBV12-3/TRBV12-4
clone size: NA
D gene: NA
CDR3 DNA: TGTGCCAGCTACCCGAACGGGAAAACTAGCAATGAGCAGTTCTTC
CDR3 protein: CASYPNGKTSNEQFF

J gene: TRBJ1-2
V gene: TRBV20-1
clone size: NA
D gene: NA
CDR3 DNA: TGCAGTGCTAGCCGCGGGACCTATGGCTACACCTTC
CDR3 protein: CSASRGTYGYTF

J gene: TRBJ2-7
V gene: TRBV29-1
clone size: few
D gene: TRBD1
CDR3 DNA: TGCAGCGTTGGACAGGGGGCGTGGAGGGAGCAGTACTTC
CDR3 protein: CSVGQGAWREQYF

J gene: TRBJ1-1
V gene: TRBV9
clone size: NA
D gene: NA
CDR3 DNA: TGTGCCAGCAGCGTAGGTCCGGGGGATGGGTACACTGAAGCTTTCTTT
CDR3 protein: CASSVGPGDGYTEAFF

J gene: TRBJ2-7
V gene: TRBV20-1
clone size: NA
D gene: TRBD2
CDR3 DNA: TGCAGTGCTAGAGGCGTGACTAGCGGGGCGTCCCCATACGAGCAGTACTTC
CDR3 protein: CSARGVTSGASPYEQYF

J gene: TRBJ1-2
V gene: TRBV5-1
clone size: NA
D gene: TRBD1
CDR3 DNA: TGCGCCAGCAGATGGGACAGGGGGGAATATGGCTACACCTTC
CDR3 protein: CASRWDRGEYGYTF

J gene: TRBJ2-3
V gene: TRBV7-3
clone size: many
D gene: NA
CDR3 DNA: TGTGCCAGCAGCATTCAGGGACGGACAGACACAGATACGCAGTATTTT
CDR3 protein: CASSIQGRTDTDTQYF

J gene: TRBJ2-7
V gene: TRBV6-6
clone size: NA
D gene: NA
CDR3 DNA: TGTGCCAGCAGATCTAACAGGGAGTTCGAGCAGTACTTC
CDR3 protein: CASRSNREFEQYF